Listed here is a single T cell receptor (beta chain). Source study methods: By means of reference gene primer amplification, nucleated cell counts were estimated. Libraries were prepared by immunoSEQ multiplex PCR; TCRdb keeps only in-frame clonotypes and omits some of them. V, J and clone size are those of that table, while D and trimming were read from the DNA. The repertoire holds approximately 120,000 clones, with roughly 79% as singletons. Germline loops: CDR1 SGHTA, CDR2 FQGNSA. Trimming stripped 5 bases from V and 7 bases from J, with 12 bases between. The CDR3 loop spans 13 amino acids. The sample originates from a study of blood T cell repertoires in COVID-19. About the research overall: Acute and convalescent COVID-19 specimens originated in the United States, Italy and Spain. PBMCs, B-cell-depleted T cells, or T cells were the source of the cDNA or gDNA that made up the material.

Sequenced sample: peripheral blood. V gene TRBV7-2 combines with J gene TRBJ1-5; possible D gene TRBD1, 6 bases. The clonotype was recovered from a human donor in a cohort sampled during active COVID-19. CDR3: CASSVDRYQPQHF. In nucleotides, the CDR3 is TGTGCCAGCAGCGTCGACAGGTACCAGCCCCAGCATTTT. Full variable domain (remainder filled in from reference TRBV7-2 and TRBJ1-5): GAGVSQSPSNKVTEKGKDVELRCDPISGHTALYWYRQSLGQGLEFLIYFQGNSAPDKSGLPSDRFSAERTGGSVSTLTIQRTQQEDSAVYLCASSVDRYQPQHFGDGTRLSIL.